These 6 T cell receptor beta chains share one sample of origin, sequenced in a study of human CD8 memory T cell subsets (dated by TCRdb to the early 2020s). The data were produced on a NextSeq 550. A Human TCR Profiling Kit was used to prepare UMI-labeled 5' RACE TCRbeta libraries. Based on TCRdb reprocessing of the reads, there is one entry per CDR3 protein sequence, and DNA is missing. The table for this sample records about 6,700 distinct CDR3 sequences. The ten biggest clones cover 22% of the sample. Sequenced input: CD8+ stem-like memory T cells (TSCM and TCM) sorted from PBMCs. The label giving this sample's cell subset or site can be read as: stem-like memory CD8 T cells (TSTEM), CCR7+ PD-1- TIGIT-. The source of these receptors is a human donor in good health.

V and J are TRBV19 and TRBJ1-1. Germline V lookup: CDR1 LNHDA, CDR2 SQIVND (reference sequence). CDR3 length equals 16 residues. CDR3 region: CASSTEGNRLNTEAFF.

By frequency, this clonotype registers medium-sized. The chain's CDR3 is CASSGGQGSDEQYF. J is TRBJ2-7 and V is TRBV9; TCRdb calls TRBD1, which cannot be checked without DNA. Germline CDR1 reads SGDLS; CDR2 reads YYNGEE. The CDR3 has 14 residues.

The chain recombines TRBV6-5 with TRBJ2-7; TCRdb's assignment of TRBD1 cannot be checked, as there is no DNA. In germline, CDR1 is MNHEY, CDR2 SVGAGI. The CDR3 length is 13 residues. CDR3 in amino acids: CASSPGQDHEQYF.

This clonotype registers medium-sized by frequency. The V call is TRBV3-1, the J call TRBJ2-3; the D call from TCRdb, TRBD2, cannot be confirmed without DNA. CDR1 is LGHDT and CDR2 is YNNKEL in the germline V gene (reference sequence). The CDR3 consists of 19 residues. CDR3 in amino acids: CASSQDWIPGTSGKDTQYF.

The V gene is TRBV5-1, the J gene TRBJ1-2; TCRdb's assignment of TRBD1 cannot be checked, as there is no DNA. Germline CDR1 reads SGHRS; CDR2 reads YFSETQ. The CDR3 has 14 residues. This chain's CDR3 is CASSSGQGAEGYTF.

The CDR3 sequence: CASSRLLGRRGATYNEQFF. The rearrangement links TRBV27 to TRBJ2-1; the TRBD1 assignment by TCRdb is unverifiable without DNA. The CDR3 sequence is 19 residues long. Germline CDR1 MNHEY, CDR2 SMNVEV (reference sequence).